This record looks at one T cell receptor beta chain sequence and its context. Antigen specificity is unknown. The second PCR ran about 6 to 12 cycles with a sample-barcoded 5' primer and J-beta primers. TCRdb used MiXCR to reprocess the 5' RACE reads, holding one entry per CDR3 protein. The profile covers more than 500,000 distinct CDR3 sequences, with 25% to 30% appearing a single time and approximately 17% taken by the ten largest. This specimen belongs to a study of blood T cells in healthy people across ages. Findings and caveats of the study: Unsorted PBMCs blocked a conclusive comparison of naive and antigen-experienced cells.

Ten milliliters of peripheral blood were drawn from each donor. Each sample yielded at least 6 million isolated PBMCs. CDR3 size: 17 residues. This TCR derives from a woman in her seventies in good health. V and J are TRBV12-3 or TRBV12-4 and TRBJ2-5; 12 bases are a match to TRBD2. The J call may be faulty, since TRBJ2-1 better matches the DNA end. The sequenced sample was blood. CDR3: CASSLLAGGSYYNEQFF. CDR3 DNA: TGTGCCAGCAGTTTACTAGCGGGGGGGTCATATTACAATGAGCAGTTCTTC.